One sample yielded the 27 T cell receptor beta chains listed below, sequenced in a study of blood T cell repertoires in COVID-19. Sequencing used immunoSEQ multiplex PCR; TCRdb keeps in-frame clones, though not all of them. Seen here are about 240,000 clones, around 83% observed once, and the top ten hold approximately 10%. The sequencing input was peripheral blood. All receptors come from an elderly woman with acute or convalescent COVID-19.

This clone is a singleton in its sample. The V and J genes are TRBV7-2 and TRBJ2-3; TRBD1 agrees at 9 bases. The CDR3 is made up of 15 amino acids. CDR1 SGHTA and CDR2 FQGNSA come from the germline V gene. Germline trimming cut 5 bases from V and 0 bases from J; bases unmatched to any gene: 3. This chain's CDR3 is CASSIDRGSTDTQYF. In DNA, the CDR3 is TGTGCCAGCAGCATAGACAGGGGGAGCACAGATACGCAGTATTTT.

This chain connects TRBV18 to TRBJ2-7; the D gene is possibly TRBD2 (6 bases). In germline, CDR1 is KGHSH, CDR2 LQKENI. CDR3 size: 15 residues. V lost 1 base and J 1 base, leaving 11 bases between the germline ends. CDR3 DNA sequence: TGTGCCAGCTCACCACAACTAGCTTCGTCCTACGAGCAGTACTTC. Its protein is CASSPQLASSYEQYF. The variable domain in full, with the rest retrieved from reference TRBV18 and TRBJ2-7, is NAGVMQNPRHLVRRRGQEARLRCSPMKGHSHVYWYRQLPEEGLKFMVYLQKENIIDESGMPKERFSAEFPKEGPSILRIQQVVRGDSAAYFCASSPQLASSYEQYFGPGTRLTVT.

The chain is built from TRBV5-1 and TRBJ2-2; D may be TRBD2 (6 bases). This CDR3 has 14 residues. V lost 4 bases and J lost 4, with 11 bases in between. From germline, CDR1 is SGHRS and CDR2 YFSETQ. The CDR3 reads CASSPWEATGELFF. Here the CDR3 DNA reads TGCGCCAGCAGCCCCTGGGAGGCCACCGGGGAGCTGTTTTTT.

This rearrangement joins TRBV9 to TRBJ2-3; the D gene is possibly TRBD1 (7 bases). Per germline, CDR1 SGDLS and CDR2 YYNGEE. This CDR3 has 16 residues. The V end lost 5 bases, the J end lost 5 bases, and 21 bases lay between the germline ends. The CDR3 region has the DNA TGTGCCAGCAGTGCCTCGGGAGCAGGGGGTCGAGATACGCAGTATTTT. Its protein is CASSASGAGGRDTQYF.

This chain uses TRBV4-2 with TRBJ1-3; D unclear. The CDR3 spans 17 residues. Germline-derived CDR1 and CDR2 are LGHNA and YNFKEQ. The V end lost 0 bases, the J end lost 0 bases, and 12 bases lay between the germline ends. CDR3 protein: CASSQEVVGISGNTIYF. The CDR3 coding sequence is TGTGCCAGCAGCCAAGAGGTAGTGGGCATCTCTGGAAACACCATATATTTT.

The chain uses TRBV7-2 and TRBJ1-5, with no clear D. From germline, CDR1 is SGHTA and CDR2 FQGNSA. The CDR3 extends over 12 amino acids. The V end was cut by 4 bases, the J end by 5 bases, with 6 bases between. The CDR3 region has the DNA TGTGCCAGCAGCTCCCGAGATCAGCCCCAGCATTTT. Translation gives CASSSRDQPQHF.

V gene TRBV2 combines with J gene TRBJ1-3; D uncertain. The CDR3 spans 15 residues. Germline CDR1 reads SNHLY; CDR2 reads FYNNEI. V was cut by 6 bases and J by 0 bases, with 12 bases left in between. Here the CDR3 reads CASREDGGSGNTIYF. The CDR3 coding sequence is TGTGCCAGCAGGGAGGACGGAGGCTCTGGAAACACCATATATTTT. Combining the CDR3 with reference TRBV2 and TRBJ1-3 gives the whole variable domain EPEVTQTPSHQVTQMGQEVILRCVPISNHLYFYWYRQILGQKVEFLVSFYNNEISEKSEIFDDQFSVERPDGSNFTLKIRSTKLEDSAMYFCASREDGGSGNTIYFGEGSWLTVV.

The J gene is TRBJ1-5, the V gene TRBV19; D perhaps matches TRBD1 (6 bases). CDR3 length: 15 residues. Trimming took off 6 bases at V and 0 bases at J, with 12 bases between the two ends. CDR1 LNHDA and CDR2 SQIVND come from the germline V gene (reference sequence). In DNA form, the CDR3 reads TGTGCCAGTAGGCTACAGGGAATTAGCAATCAGCCCCAGCATTTT. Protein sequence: CASRLQGISNQPQHF.

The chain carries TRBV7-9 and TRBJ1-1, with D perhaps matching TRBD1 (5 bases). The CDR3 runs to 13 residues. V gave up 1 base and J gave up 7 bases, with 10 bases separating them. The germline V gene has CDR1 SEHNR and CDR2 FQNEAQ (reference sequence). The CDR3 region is CASSLGGVGEAFF. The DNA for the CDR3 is TGTGCCAGCAGCTTAGGGGGGGTTGGTGAAGCTTTCTTT.

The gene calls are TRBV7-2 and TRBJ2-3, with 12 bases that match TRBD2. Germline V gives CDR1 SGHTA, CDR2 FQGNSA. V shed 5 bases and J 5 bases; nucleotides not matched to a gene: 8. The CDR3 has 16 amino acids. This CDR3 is CASSIRLAGVLDTQYF. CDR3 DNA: TGTGCCAGCAGCATAAGACTAGCGGGGGTACTAGATACGCAGTATTTT.

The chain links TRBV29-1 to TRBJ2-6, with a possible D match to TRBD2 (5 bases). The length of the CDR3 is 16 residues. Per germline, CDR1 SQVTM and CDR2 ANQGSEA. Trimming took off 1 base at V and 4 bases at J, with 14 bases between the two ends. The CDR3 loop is CSVEAYEGGGANVLTF. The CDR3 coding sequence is TGCAGCGTTGAAGCATACGAGGGTGGCGGGGCCAACGTCCTGACTTTC.

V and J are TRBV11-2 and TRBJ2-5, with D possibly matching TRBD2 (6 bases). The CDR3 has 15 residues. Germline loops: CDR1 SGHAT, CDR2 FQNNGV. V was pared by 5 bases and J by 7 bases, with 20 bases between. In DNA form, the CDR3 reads TGTGCCAGCAGCCAGCAGGCGGGGCCCATCGGGACCCAGTACTTC. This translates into CASSQQAGPIGTQYF.

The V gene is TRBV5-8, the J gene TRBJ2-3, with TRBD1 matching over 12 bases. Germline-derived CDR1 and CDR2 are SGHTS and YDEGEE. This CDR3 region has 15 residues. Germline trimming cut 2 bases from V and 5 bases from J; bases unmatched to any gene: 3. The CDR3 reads CASSFRDRGRDTQYF. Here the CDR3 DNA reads TGTGCCAGCAGCTTCCGGGACAGGGGGCGAGATACGCAGTATTTT.

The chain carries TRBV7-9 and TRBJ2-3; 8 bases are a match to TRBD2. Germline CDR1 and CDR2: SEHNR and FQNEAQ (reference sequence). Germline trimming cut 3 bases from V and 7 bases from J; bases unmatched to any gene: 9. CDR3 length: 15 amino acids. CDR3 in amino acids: CASSFGGGGSNTQYF. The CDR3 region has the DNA TGTGCCAGCAGCTTTGGCGGCGGGGGGTCTAATACGCAGTATTTT.

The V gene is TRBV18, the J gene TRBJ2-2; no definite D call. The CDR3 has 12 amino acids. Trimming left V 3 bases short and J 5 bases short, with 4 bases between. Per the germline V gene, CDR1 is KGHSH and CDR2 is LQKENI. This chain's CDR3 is CASSPITGELFF. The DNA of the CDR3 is TGTGCCAGCTCACCTATTACCGGGGAGCTGTTTTTT.

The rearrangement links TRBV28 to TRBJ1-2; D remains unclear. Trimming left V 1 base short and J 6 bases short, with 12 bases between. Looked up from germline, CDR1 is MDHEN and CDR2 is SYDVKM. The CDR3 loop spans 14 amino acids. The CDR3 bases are TGTGCCAGCAGTTTATCGCCCGGGGTGGATGGCTACACCTTC. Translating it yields CASSLSPGVDGYTF.

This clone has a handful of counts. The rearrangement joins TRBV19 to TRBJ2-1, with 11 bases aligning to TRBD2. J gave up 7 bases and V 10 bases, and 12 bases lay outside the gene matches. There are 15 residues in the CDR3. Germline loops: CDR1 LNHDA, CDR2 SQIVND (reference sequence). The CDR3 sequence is CATRSGGAIVNEQFF. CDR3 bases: TGTGCCACACGTAGCGGGGGGGCCATTGTTAATGAGCAGTTCTTC.

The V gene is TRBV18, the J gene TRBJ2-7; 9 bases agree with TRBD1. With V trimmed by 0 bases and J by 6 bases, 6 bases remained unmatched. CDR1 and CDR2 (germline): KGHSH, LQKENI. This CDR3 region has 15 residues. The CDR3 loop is CASSPPAGQGFEQYF. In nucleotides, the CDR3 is TGTGCCAGCTCACCACCGGCGGGACAGGGCTTCGAGCAGTACTTC.

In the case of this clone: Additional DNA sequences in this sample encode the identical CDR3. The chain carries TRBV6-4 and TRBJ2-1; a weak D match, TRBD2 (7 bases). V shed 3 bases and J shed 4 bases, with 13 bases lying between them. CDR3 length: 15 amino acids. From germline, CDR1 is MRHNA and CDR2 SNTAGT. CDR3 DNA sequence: TGTGCCAGCAGTGAGGAGGGGGGGAGGTACAATGAGCAGTTCTTC. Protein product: CASSEEGGRYNEQFF.

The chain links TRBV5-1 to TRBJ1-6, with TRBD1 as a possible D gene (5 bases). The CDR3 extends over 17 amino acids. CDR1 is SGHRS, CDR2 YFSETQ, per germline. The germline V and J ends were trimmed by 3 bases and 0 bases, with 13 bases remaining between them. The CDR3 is CASSYDSYSSYNSPLHF. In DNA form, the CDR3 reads TGCGCCAGCAGCTACGACAGCTATAGCTCCTATAATTCACCCCTCCACTTT.

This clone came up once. CDR3: CASSSSGGGSGNTIYF. In DNA form, the CDR3 reads TGTGCCAGCAGCTCGTCTGGGGGGGGCTCTGGAAACACCATATATTTT. This chain connects TRBV7-8 to TRBJ1-3; perhaps TRBD1 as D (5 bases). Trimming took 4 bases from V and 0 from J, leaving 13 bases between them. The germline V gene has CDR1 SGHVS and CDR2 FQNEAQ. The CDR3 is 16 residues long.

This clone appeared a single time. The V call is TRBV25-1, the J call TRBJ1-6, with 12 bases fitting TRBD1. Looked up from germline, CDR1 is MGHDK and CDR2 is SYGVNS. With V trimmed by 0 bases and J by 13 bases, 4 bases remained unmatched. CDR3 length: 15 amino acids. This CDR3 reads CASSEYYGTGGPLHF. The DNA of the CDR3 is TGTGCCAGCAGTGAATATTATGGGACAGGGGGCCCCCTCCACTTT.

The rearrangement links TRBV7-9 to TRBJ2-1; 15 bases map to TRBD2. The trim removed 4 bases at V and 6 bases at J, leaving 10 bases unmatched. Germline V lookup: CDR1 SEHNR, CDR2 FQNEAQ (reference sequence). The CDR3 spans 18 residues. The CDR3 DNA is TGTGCCAGCAGCTCCCCCGGACTAGCGGGGGGGCGGGTCAATGAGCAGTTCTTC. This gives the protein CASSSPGLAGGRVNEQFF.

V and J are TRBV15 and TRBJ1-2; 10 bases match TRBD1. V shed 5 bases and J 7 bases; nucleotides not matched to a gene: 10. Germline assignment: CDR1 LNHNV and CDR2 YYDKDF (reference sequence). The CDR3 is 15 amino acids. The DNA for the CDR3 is TGTGCCACCAGCGACTCGGGACAGGGGTGGGGTGGCTACACCTTC. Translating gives CATSDSGQGWGGYTF.

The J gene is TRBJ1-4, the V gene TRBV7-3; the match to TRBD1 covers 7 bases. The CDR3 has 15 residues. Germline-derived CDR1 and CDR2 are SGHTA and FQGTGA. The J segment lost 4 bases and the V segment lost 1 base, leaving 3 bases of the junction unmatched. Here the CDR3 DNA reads TGTGCCAGCAGCTTAAGGACAGGAGATAATGAAAAACTGTTTTTT. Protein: CASSLRTGDNEKLFF.

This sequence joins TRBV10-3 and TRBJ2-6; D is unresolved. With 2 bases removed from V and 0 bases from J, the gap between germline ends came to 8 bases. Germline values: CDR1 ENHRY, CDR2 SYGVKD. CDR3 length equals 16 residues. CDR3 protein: CAISEALSSGANVLTF. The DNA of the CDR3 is TGTGCCATCAGTGAGGCCTTGAGCTCTGGGGCCAACGTCCTGACTTTC.

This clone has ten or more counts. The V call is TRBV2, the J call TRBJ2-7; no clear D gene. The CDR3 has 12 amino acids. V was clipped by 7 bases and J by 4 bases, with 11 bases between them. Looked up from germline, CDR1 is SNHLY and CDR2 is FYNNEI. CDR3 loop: CASTADNYEQYF. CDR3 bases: TGTGCCAGCACCGCTGACAATTACGAGCAGTACTTC.